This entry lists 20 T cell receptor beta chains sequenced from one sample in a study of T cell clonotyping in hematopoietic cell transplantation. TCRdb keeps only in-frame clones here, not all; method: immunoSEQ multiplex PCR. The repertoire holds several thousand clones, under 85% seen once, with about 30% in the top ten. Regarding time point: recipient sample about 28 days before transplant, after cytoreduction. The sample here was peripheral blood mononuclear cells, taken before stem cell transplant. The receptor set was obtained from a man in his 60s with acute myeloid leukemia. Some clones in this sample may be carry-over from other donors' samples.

CDR3 sequence: CSAPGSYGYTF. The DNA of the CDR3 is TGCAGTGCTCCGGGGTCCTATGGCTACACCTTC. The rearrangement joins TRBV20-1 to TRBJ1-2; D not certain. The germline V and J ends were trimmed by 5 bases and 4 bases, with 8 bases remaining between them. Germline V gives CDR1 DFQATT, CDR2 SNEGSKA (reference sequence). CDR3 length equals 11 residues.

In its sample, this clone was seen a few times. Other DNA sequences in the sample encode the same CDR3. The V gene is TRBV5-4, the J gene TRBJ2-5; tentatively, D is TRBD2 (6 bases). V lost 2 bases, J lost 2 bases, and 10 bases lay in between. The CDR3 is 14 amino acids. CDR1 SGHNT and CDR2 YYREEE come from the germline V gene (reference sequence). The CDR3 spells CASSLAGVQETQYF. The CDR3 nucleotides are TGTGCCAGCAGCTTAGCGGGCGTACAAGAGACCCAGTACTTC.

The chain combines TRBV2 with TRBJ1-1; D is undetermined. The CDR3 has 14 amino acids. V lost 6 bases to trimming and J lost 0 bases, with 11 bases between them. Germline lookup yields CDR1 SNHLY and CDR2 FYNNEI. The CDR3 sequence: CASSAGPLNTEAFF. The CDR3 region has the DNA TGTGCCAGCAGCGCCGGACCTTTGAACACTGAAGCTTTCTTT.

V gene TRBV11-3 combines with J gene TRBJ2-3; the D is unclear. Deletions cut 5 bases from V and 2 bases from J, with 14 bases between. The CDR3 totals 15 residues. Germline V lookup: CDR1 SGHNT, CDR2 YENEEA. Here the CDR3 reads CASSPTGQSTDTQYF. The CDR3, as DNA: TGTGCCAGCAGCCCCACGGGCCAATCCACAGATACGCAGTATTTT.

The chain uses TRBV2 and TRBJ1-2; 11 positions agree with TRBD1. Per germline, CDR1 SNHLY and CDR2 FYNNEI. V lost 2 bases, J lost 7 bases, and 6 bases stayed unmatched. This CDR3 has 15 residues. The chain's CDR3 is CASSELGQGVGGYTF. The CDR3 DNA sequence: TGTGCCAGCAGTGAATTGGGACAGGGGGTAGGTGGCTACACCTTC.

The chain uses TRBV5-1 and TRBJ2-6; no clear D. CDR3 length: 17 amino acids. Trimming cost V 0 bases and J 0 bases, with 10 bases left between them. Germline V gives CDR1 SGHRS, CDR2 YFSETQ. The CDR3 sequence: CASSLAQQHSGANVLTF. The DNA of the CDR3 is TGCGCCAGCAGCTTGGCCCAACAGCACTCTGGGGCCAACGTCCTGACTTTC.

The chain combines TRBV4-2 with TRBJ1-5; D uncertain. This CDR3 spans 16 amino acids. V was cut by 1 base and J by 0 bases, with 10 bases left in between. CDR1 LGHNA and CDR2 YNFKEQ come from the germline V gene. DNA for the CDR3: TGTGCCAGCAGCCAAGGTCGGTTCAATAGCAATCAGCCCCAGCATTTT. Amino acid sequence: CASSQGRFNSNQPQHF.

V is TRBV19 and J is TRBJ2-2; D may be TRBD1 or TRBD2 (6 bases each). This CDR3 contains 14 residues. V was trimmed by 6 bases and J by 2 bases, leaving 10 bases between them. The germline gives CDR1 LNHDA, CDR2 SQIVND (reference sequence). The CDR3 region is CASSMGGNTGELFF. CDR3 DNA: TGTGCCAGTAGCATGGGGGGCAACACCGGGGAGCTGTTTTTT.

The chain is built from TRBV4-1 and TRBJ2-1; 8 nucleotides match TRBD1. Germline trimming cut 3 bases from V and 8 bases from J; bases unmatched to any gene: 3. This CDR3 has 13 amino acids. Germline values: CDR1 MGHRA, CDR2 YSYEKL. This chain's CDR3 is CASSHDRGYEQFF. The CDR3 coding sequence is TGCGCCAGCAGCCACGACAGGGGCTATGAGCAGTTCTTC.

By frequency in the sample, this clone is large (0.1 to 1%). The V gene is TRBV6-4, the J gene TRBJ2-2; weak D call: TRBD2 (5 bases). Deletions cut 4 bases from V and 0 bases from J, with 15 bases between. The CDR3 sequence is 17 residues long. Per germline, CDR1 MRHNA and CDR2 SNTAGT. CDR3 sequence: CASSVSLGVSNTGELFF. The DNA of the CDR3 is TGTGCCAGCAGTGTGTCCCTCGGGGTATCGAACACCGGGGAGCTGTTTTTT.

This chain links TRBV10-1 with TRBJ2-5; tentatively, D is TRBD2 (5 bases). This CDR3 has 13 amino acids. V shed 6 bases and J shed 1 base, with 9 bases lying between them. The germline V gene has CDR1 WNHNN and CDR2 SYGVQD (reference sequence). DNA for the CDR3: TGCGCCAGCAGCGCCAGCGGCCAAGAGACCCAGTACTTC. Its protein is CASSASGQETQYF.

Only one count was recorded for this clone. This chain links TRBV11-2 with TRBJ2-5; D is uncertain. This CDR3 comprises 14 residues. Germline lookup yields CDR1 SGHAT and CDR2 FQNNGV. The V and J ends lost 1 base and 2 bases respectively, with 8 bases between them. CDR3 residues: CASSLGLAQETQYF. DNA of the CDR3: TGTGCCAGCAGCTTAGGTCTGGCGCAAGAGACCCAGTACTTC.

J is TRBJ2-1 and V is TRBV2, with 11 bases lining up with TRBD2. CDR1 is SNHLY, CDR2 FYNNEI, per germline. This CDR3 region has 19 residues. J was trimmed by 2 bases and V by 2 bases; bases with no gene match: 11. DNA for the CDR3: TGTGCCAGCAGTGAAAGGGTAACTAGCGGGGGCTCTACCTACAATGAGCAGTTCTTC. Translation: CASSERVTSGGSTYNEQFF. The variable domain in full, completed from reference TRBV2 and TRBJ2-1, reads EPEVTQTPSHQVTQMGQEVILRCVPISNHLYFYWYRQILGQKVEFLVSFYNNEISEKSEIFDDQFSVERPDGSNFTLKIRSTKLEDSAMYFCASSERVTSGGSTYNEQFFGPGTRLTVL.

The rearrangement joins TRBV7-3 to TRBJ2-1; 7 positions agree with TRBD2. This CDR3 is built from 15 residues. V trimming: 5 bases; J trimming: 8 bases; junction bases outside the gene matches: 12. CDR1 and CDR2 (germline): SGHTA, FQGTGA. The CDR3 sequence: CASSQGTTPEDEQFF. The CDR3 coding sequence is TGTGCCAGCAGCCAAGGGACTACCCCAGAGGATGAGCAGTTCTTC.

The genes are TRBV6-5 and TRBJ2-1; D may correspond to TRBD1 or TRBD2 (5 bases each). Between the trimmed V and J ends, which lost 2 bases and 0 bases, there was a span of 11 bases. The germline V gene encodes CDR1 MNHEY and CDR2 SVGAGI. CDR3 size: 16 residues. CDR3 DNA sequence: TGTGCCAGCAGTTACGCCGGGACCACCTCCTACAATGAGCAGTTCTTC. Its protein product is CASSYAGTTSYNEQFF.

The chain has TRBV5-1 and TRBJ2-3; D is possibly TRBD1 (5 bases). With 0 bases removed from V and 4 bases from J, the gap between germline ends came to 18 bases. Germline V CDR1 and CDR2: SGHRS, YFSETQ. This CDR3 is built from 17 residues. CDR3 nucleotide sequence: TGCGCCAGCAGCTTGGTACGCGGTGTCCAGGGTGCAGATACGCAGTATTTT. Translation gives CASSLVRGVQGADTQYF.

In nucleotides, the CDR3 is TGTGCCTGGAGCAGAGGGGGGCACGAGCAGTACTTC. Translating gives CAWSRGGHEQYF. The V call is TRBV30, the J call TRBJ2-7; D might be TRBD1 or TRBD2, each matching 6 bases. Deletions cut 3 bases from V and 5 bases from J, with 11 bases between. Germline V lookup: CDR1 GTSNPN, CDR2 SVGIG (reference sequence). The CDR3 runs 12 residues.

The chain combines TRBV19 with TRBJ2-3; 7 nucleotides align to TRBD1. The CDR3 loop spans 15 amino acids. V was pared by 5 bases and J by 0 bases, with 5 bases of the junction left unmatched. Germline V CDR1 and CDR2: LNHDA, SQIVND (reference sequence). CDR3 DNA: TGTGCCAGTAGTTTCGACAGGGCTAGCACAGATACGCAGTATTTT. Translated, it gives CASSFDRASTDTQYF.

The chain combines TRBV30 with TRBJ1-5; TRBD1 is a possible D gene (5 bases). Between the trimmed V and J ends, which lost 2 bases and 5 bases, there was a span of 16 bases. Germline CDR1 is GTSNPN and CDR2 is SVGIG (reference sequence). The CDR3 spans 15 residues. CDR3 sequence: CAWSPQGSLHQPQHF. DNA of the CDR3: TGTGCCTGGAGTCCCCAGGGTTCCCTTCATCAGCCCCAGCATTTT.

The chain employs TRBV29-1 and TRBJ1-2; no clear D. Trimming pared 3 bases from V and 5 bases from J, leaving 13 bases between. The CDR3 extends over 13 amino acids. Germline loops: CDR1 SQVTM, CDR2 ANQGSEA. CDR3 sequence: CSVDVRDYYGYTF. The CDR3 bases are TGCAGCGTTGACGTCAGAGATTATTATGGCTACACCTTC. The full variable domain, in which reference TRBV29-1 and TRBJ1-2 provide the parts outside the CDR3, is SAVISQKPSRDICQRGTSLTIQCQVDSQVTMMFWYRQQPGQSLTLIATANQGSEATYESGFVIDKFPISRPNLTFSTLTVSNMSPEDSSIYLCSVDVRDYYGYTFGSGTRLTVV.